These 2 T cell receptor beta chains were all obtained from the same sample, sequenced in a study of long-term antiretroviral therapy in people with HIV (dated by TCRdb to about 2022). Sequencing of the TRB variable region was done with the immunoSEQ hsTCRB v3.0 assay at survey level resolution. TCRdb took over this immuneACCESS table, retaining in-frame rearrangements with V and J assigned. Such tables are incomplete; in checked studies, under half of the missing clones stem from an unresolved V gene, and the remainder is unexplained. The sample table records approximately 35,000 clones; 94% of these occur just once. About 3.9% of the sample goes to the ten largest clones. The sample was unsorted PBMCs, taken 4.1 years after starting antiretroviral therapy. The receptors were sampled from a woman aged 50 to 60 with HIV.

The rearrangement uses TRBV19 and TRBJ2-7, with 9 bases fitting TRBD1. The CDR3 is 15 amino acids. Trimming cost V 7 bases and J 0 bases; bases outside gene matches: 7. Germline V gene sequence: CDR1 LNHDA, CDR2 SQIVND (reference sequence). The CDR3 nucleotides read TGTGCCAGTAAGCCGGGACAGGGCTACTCCTACGAGCAGTACTTC. Translation gives CASKPGQGYSYEQYF.

The gene calls are TRBV21-1 and TRBJ1-2. TRBV21-1 is reported as a pseudogene. CDR3 length: 14 amino acids. CDR3 bases: TGTGCCAGCAGTCTGGCTCGGGGGCTCTTTGGCTACACCTTC. Amino acids: CASSLARGLFGYTF.